The T cell receptor beta chain under discussion was sequenced for a study of cytomegalovirus exposure and HLA in healthy donors. Study findings and constraints: Rare TCR sequences dominated, though some public TCRs recurred in many donors. Excluded were some V segments that proved indistinguishable, including TRBV6-2 and TRBV6-3. Earlier analysis found most TCR beta V segments productive about 87% or about 30% of the time. A later analysis linked a missense DCLRE1C variant to TCR beta V- and J-gene trimming.

Note on this clone: Its specificity is not known.

The CDR3 is made up of 15 amino acids. Germline V gene data show CDR1 as LNHNV and CDR2 as YYDKDF (reference sequence). J lost 5 bases, V lost 0 bases, and 7 bases had no gene match. 60 Vbeta and 13 Jbeta primers were used in PCR. The repertoire was sequenced with immunoSEQ multiplex PCR; TCRdb's copy has only in-frame clones and lacks some. In the table there are about 160,000 clones, under 85% of which are singletons. This chain joins TRBV15 and TRBJ2-7; 7 bases are a match to TRBD2. Sequenced input: PBMCs. This TCR came from a man aged 50 to 59 in good health and CMV-seropositive. This CDR3 reads CATSRDRAGWNEQYF. In DNA form, the CDR3 reads TGTGCCACCAGCAGAGATCGAGCGGGATGGAACGAGCAGTACTTC.